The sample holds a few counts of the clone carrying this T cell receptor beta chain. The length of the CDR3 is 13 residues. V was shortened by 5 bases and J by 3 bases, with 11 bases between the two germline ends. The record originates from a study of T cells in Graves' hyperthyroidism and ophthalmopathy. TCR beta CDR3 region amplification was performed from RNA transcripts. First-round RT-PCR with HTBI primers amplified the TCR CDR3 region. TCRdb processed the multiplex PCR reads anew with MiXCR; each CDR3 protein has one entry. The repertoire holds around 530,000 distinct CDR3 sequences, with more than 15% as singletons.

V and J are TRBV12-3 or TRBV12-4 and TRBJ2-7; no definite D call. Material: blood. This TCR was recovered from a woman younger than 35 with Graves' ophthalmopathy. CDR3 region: CASSPSRDYEQYF. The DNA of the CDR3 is TGTGCCAGCAGTCCGAGTAGGGACTACGAGCAGTACTTC.